This T cell receptor (beta chain) is from a study of graft-versus-host responses after intestinal transplantation. The germline V gene has CDR1 MGHRA and CDR2 YSYEKL. J lost 4 bases, V lost 1 base, and 8 bases had no gene match. CDR3 length equals 17 residues. Whole-study findings and limits: Where graft-donor T cell macrochimerism was present, patients had high graft-versus-host to host-versus-graft clonal ratios in allografts. Analysis identified GvH clones in recipient marrow, with some appearing first in ileum or blood. HvG clone declines early post-transplant were associated with peak circulating GvH levels.

Assay: immunoSEQ multiplex PCR; the TCRdb copy retains only in-frame clones and omits some. The sample holds about 2,200 clones, around 35% seen once. The study plated some 200,000 CFSE-labeled responders with some 200,000 irradiated, violet-dye-labeled stimulators. Sequenced here: alloreactive CD8+ T cells from a mixed lymphocyte reaction culture, sampled before transplantation. Subset noted: CFSE-low proliferating T cells sorted from approximately 6-day pre-transplant mixed lymphocyte reaction (GvH or HvG direction). V gene TRBV4-1 combines with J gene TRBJ1-5; 9 positions agree with TRBD1. This clonotype was obtained from a human patient who was an organ donor for intestinal transplantation. The CDR3 DNA reads TGCGCCAGCAGCCAAGCCCATCCACAGGGGGCGAATCAGCCCCAGCATTTT. Its translation: CASSQAHPQGANQPQHF.